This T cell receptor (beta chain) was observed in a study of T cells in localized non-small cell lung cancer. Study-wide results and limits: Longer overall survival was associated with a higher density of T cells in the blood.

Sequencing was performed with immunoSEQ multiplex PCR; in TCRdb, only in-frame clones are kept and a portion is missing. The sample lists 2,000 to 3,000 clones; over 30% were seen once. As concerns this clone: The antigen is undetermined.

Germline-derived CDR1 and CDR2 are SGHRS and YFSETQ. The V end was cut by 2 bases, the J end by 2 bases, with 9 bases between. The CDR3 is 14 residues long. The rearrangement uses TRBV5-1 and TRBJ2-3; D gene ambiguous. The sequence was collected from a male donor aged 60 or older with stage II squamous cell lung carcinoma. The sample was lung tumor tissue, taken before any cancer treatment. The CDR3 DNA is TGCGCCAGCAGCTTAAGGCAGTACACAGATACGCAGTATTTT. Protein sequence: CASSLRQYTDTQYF.